The sequence of this T cell receptor beta chain was determined in a study of T cell responses to AZD1222 COVID-19 vaccine. About the study: Pooling covered second doses at about 4 or about 12 weeks. Study-level points and caveats: Nearly half of spike-specific TCRs reportedly go after variant regions that carry no mutations. In a largely white British group with more females than males, clonal diversity was possibly underestimated. Increased Spike-specific TCR breadth and depth were observed after two AZD1222 doses.

Assay used: immunoSEQ multiplex PCR; TCRdb lists only in-frame clones, some missing. The sample shows 100,000 to 150,000 clones, more than 75% of them seen only once. This clone was seen just once. What it recognizes is unknown. The TCR was taken from an adult in good health. Sequencing used peripheral blood, obtained on day 0 of AZD1222 vaccination.

CDR3 loop: CASTAGGPEQYF. CDR3 nucleotide sequence: TGCGCCAGCACGGCAGGGGGTCCCGAGCAGTACTTC. The chain couples TRBV5-1 to TRBJ2-7; 7 bases match TRBD1. V shed 6 bases, J shed 6 bases, and the junction held 6 bases outside the gene matches. The CDR3 has 12 amino acids. CDR1 SGHRS and CDR2 YFSETQ come from the germline V gene.